A selection of T cell receptor beta chains follows, all from one sample in a study of human T cells and chemical hapten exposure. TCRdb reprocessed the RACE reads via MiXCR and lists one record per CDR3 protein. The repertoire holds approximately 60,000 distinct CDR3 sequences, with about 9.6% as singletons. The specimen was whole blood, collected in connection with sensitization to the hapten diphenylcyclopropenone (DPC). These receptors all come from a woman aged 40-49 years with alopecia areata. Some clones in this sample may be carry-over from other donors' samples. Both conserved end residues are part of each CDR3. D genes are given only for firm matches. Size is omitted from some rows. Given values are once, few, many or a class for expanded clones.

v_gene,j_gene,d_gene,abundance,CDR3aa,CDR3nt
TRBV5-1,TRBJ1-1,.,.,CASSFISGTEAFF,TGCGCCAGCAGCTTCATATCGGGCACTGAAGCTTTCTTT
TRBV27,TRBJ2-3,.,many,CASSLLGTDTQYF,TGTGCCAGCAGTTTATTGGGCACAGATACGCAGTATTTT
TRBV30,TRBJ2-2,.,many,CAWRGGDGELFF,TGTGCCTGGAGGGGTGGTGACGGGGAGCTGTTTTTT
TRBV7-9,TRBJ1-1,.,many,CASSTGPEAFF,TGTGCCAGCAGCACAGGGCCTGAAGCTTTCTTT
TRBV29-1,TRBJ2-7,.,few,CSVEVEFRSYEQYF,TGCAGCGTTGAAGTTGAGTTCCGGTCCTACGAGCAGTACTTC
TRBV5-1,TRBJ1-1,.,.,CASSSDLGFTEAFF,TGCGCCAGCAGCTCTGACCTGGGGTTCACTGAAGCTTTCTTT
TRBV7-2,TRBJ2-1,TRBD2,.,CASSSRLGLAGGYEQFF,TGTGCCAGCAGCTCAAGACTAGGACTAGCGGGGGGCTATGAGCAGTTCTTC
TRBV4-2,TRBJ2-7,TRBD2,many,CASSQVAGAGYEQYF,TGTGCCAGCAGCCAAGTAGCGGGGGCAGGTTACGAGCAGTACTTC
TRBV7-3,TRBJ1-1,TRBD1,many,CASSLRDRTEAFF,TGTGCCAGCAGCTTAAGGGACAGAACTGAAGCTTTCTTT
TRBV19,TRBJ2-1,.,.,CASTTDRSSYNEQFF,TGTGCCAGTACCACCGACAGAAGCTCCTACAATGAGCAGTTCTTC
TRBV20-1,TRBJ2-2,.,.,CSARGLANTGELFF,TGCAGTGCTAGAGGGTTGGCGAACACCGGGGAGCTGTTTTTT
TRBV5-5,TRBJ2-4,TRBD1,.,CASSRGQTNF,TGTGCCAGCAGCCGGGGACAGACCAACTTC
TRBV20-1,TRBJ1-2,TRBD1,many,CSAVQGVGGYTF,TGCAGTGCTGTACAGGGGGTGGGCGGCTACACCTTC
TRBV6-5,TRBJ1-2,TRBD1,many,CASSRQGRGGYTF,TGTGCCAGCAGTCGACAGGGGCGTGGTGGCTACACCTTC
TRBV29-1,TRBJ1-4,.,few,CSAGQTEKLFF,TGCAGCGCGGGGCAAACTGAAAAACTGTTTTTT
TRBV2,TRBJ2-4,.,many,CASSGLGNIQYF,TGTGCCAGCAGTGGTTTGGGGAACATTCAGTACTTC
TRBV5-1,TRBJ2-3,.,.,CASSKGWGSTDTQYF,TGCGCCAGCAGCAAGGGCTGGGGGTCCACAGATACGCAGTATTTT
TRBV6-6,TRBJ2-1,.,few,CASSQPGTSNEQFF,TGTGCCAGCAGTCAGCCCGGGACATCGAATGAGCAGTTCTTC
TRBV7-9,TRBJ2-6,.,many,CASSAYTFMSSGANVLTF,TGTGCCAGCAGCGCCTATACTTTTATGAGCTCTGGGGCCAACGTCCTGACTTTC
TRBV7-2,TRBJ2-6,.,many,CASSPLQGLSSGANVLTF,TGTGCCAGCAGCCCTCTCCAGGGGCTATCATCTGGGGCCAACGTCCTGACTTTC
TRBV28,TRBJ2-3,TRBD2,many,CASSPSMAGGTTDTQYF,TGTGCCAGCAGTCCTTCGATGGCGGGGGGTACCACAGATACGCAGTATTTT
TRBV2,TRBJ2-1,.,many,CASSSEENNEQFF,TGTGCCAGCAGTTCGGAGGAGAACAATGAGCAGTTCTTC
TRBV6-5,TRBJ2-1,TRBD2,many,CATIGGSSYNEQFF,TGTGCAACCATCGGGGGGTCCTCCTACAATGAGCAGTTCTTC
TRBV7-9,TRBJ2-2,TRBD1,.,CASSFAGTRGSNTGELFF,TGTGCCAGCAGCTTTGCCGGGACCAGGGGGTCTAACACCGGGGAGCTGTTTTTT
TRBV19,TRBJ1-1,TRBD1,many,CASRYRGSIGNTEAFF,TGTGCCAGTAGGTACAGGGGAAGCATAGGGAACACTGAAGCTTTCTTT
TRBV6-4,TRBJ2-2,.,few,CASSAGNTGELFF,TGTGCCAGCAGTGCCGGGAACACCGGGGAGCTGTTTTTT
TRBV4-1,TRBJ1-5,.,many,CASSQETIRGGSNQPQHF,TGCGCCAGCAGCCAAGAGACAATCCGGGGCGGTAGCAATCAGCCCCAGCATTTT
TRBV4-1,TRBJ1-5,TRBD1,few,CASSQVTGGRQPQHF,TGCGCCAGCAGCCAAGTGACAGGGGGAAGGCAGCCCCAGCATTTT
TRBV29-1,TRBJ1-4,.,many,CSVAGDRTATNEKLFF,TGCAGCGTTGCGGGAGACAGGACTGCAACTAATGAAAAACTGTTTTTT
TRBV5-1,TRBJ1-1,.,many,CASSSATEAFF,TGCGCCAGCAGCTCGGCGACTGAAGCTTTCTTT
TRBV4-3,TRBJ1-2,TRBD1,.,CASSQVGDRLSGYGYTF,TGCGCCAGCAGCCAAGTCGGGGACAGACTCAGCGGCTATGGCTACACCTTC
TRBV15,TRBJ2-1,.,many,CATSYMGQGSYNEQFF,TGTGCCACCAGCTACATGGGGCAGGGCTCCTACAATGAGCAGTTCTTC
TRBV7-2,TRBJ2-1,TRBD2,many,CASSLVAGTIGSPEQFF,TGTGCCAGCAGCTTAGTGGCAGGGACTATAGGATCCCCTGAGCAGTTCTTC
TRBV9,TRBJ2-7,TRBD1,few,CASSVIDRGYEQYF,TGTGCCAGCAGCGTAATAGACAGGGGCTACGAGCAGTACTTC
TRBV7-3,TRBJ2-1,.,few,CASSLMPGQGNEQFF,TGTGCCAGCAGCTTGATGCCGGGACAAGGGAATGAGCAGTTCTTC
TRBV7-2,TRBJ2-5,.,.,CASSPDRETQYF,TGTGCCAGCAGCCCCGACAGAGAGACCCAGTACTTC
TRBV7-8,TRBJ2-1,.,.,CASSDRTRVYNEQFF,TGTGCCAGCAGCGACAGGACTAGGGTATACAATGAGCAGTTCTTC
TRBV2,TRBJ2-3,TRBD2,.,CASSPGTSSMDTQYF,TGTGCCAGCAGTCCCGGGACTAGCTCCATGGATACGCAGTATTTT
TRBV7-6,TRBJ1-1,.,few,CASSLDGENTEAFF,TGTGCCAGCAGCTTAGACGGGGAGAACACTGAAGCTTTCTTT
TRBV11-3,TRBJ2-3,.,.,CASSLGPRATQYF,TGTGCCAGCAGCTTAGGCCCTCGTGCCACGCAGTATTTT
TRBV9,TRBJ2-3,TRBD1,.,CASSTGGRDTQYF,TGTGCCAGCAGCACAGGGGGCAGGGATACGCAGTATTTT
TRBV4-3,TRBJ2-3,.,many,CASSQYTTDTQYF,TGCGCCAGCAGCCAGTATACCACAGATACGCAGTATTTT
TRBV20-1,TRBJ1-5,TRBD1,many,CSASTGGSQPQHF,TGCAGTGCCAGTACAGGGGGCTCGCAGCCCCAGCATTTT
TRBV30,TRBJ2-3,.,many,CAWSGRAGDTQYF,TGTGCCTGGAGTGGCCGTGCTGGGGATACGCAGTATTTT
TRBV14,TRBJ2-3,.,few,CASSQDWVTDTQYF,TGTGCCAGCAGCCAAGATTGGGTTACAGATACGCAGTATTTT
TRBV18,TRBJ1-1,TRBD1,many,CASSPSAGTDTEAFF,TGTGCCAGCTCACCGTCCGCCGGGACAGACACTGAAGCTTTCTTT
TRBV7-3,TRBJ2-1,TRBD1,many,CASSFRDRAQNEQFF,TGTGCCAGCAGCTTTAGGGACAGGGCACAGAATGAGCAGTTCTTC
TRBV27,TRBJ1-2,TRBD1,many,CASSFLGQGYGYTF,TGTGCCAGCAGTTTCCTGGGACAGGGGTATGGCTACACCTTC
TRBV7-9,TRBJ1-1,TRBD1,few,CASSLGQGITEAFF,TGTGCCAGCAGCTTGGGACAGGGAATCACTGAAGCTTTCTTT
TRBV11-3,TRBJ2-1,.,.,CASSLNRGYEQFF,TGTGCCAGCAGCTTGAACCGCGGCTATGAGCAGTTCTTC
TRBV6-5,TRBJ2-1,.,.,CASSASGSSYNEQFF,TGTGCCAGCAGTGCGAGCGGTAGCTCCTACAATGAGCAGTTCTTC
TRBV29-1,TRBJ1-1,.,.,CSVEDGRLEAFF,TGCAGCGTTGAAGATGGACGGCTTGAAGCTTTCTTT
TRBV5-1,TRBJ1-1,.,.,CASSLELNTEAFF,TGCGCCAGCAGCTTGGAACTGAACACTGAAGCTTTCTTT
TRBV11-2,TRBJ2-5,.,many,CASSPGWGPGVQYF,TGTGCCAGCAGCCCAGGATGGGGCCCGGGGGTCCAGTACTTC